The source of this TCR beta chain is a study of blood T cells in healthy people across ages. Study-wide findings and caveats: Leaving the PBMCs unsorted stopped any conclusive comparison of naive versus antigen-experienced cells. Estimates of diversity drawn from one million T cells were considered underestimates.

The CDR3 runs to 14 residues. CDR1 and CDR2 from the germline V gene are DFQATT and SNEGSKA (reference sequence). A second PCR of 7 to 11 cycles used a sample-barcoded 5' primer and a J-beta primer mix. A single record per CDR3 protein comes from TCRdb applying MiXCR to the 5' RACE reads. The top ten clones hold 3% to 4.5% of a sample with approximately 800,000 distinct CDR3 sequences, roughly 25% of them seen once. This clonotype was observed a handful of times. Its antigen is unknown. These data are also associated with another study on T cells of mothers and their children. In that study: A few mothers and their six children, all healthy Caucasians, donated.

Material for sequencing was blood. The receptor was isolated from a boy younger than 18 in good health. The chain has TRBV20-1 and TRBJ2-7; 12 positions match TRBD2. TRBJ2-1 matches the DNA end more closely, so the J call is doubtful. The CDR3 region is CSASSGLAGSEQFF. The CDR3 DNA is TGCAGTGCTAGTAGCGGACTAGCGGGATCTGAGCAGTTCTTC.